The following is a TCR beta chain sequence with its context. The data originate from a study of cytomegalovirus exposure and HLA in healthy donors. 13 Jbeta primers and 60 Vbeta primers were used for the PCR. Assay used: immunoSEQ multiplex PCR; TCRdb lists only in-frame clones, some missing. The sample lists some 160,000 clones; 72% were seen once. Germline V gene data show CDR1 as SQVTM and CDR2 as ANQGSEA. This CDR3 is built from 12 residues. J was trimmed by 7 bases and V by 3 bases; bases with no gene match: 4. V is TRBV29-1 and J is TRBJ2-7, with 9 bases fitting TRBD1. The sequenced sample was PBMCs. The sequence derives from a man between 40 and 49 years old in good health and CMV-seronegative. The CDR3 protein is CSVDGDRGEQYF. As DNA, the CDR3 is TGCAGCGTTGACGGAGACAGGGGGGAGCAGTACTTC.